These T cell receptor beta chains were read from a single sample in a study of graft-versus-host responses after intestinal transplantation. The data were produced by immunoSEQ multiplex PCR, yet TCRdb's version contains in-frame clones alone and is incomplete. The sample has 62,000 or so clones; around 90% are singletons. The source material was PBMCs, sampled 26 days after transplant. These receptors were taken from a human patient who received an intestinal transplant, so some T cells may come from the graft donor. The CDR3 runs from the conserved cysteine through the conserved F or W. Fields, in order: clone size, V gene, J gene, D gene, CDR3 protein, CDR3 DNA. The D gene is left open where the match is weak. A row's size may be missing; if present it is once, few, many or a size class.

>NA|TRBV15|TRBJ1-6|TRBD1
CATSTLGTGGGSPLHF
TGTGCCACCAGCACCCTTGGAACAGGGGGCGGGTCGCCCCTCCACTTT
>NA|TRBV7-9|TRBJ1-3|NA
CARYSFPSEVDSGNTIYF
TGTGCCAGATACAGTTTTCCTTCCGAAGTGGACTCTGGAAACACCATATATTTT
>NA|TRBV27|TRBJ2-7|NA
CASSLSAQGGSYEQYF
TGTGCCAGCAGTTTATCGGCCCAGGGGGGTTCCTACGAGCAGTACTTC
>NA|TRBV30|TRBJ1-4|NA
CAWSKRWPNEKLFF
TGTGCCTGGAGTAAGAGGTGGCCTAATGAAAAACTGTTTTTT
>few|TRBV28|TRBJ1-2|TRBD1
CASSSDRAGYTF
TGTGCCAGCAGTTCCGACAGGGCTGGCTACACCTTC
>few|TRBV28|TRBJ1-2|NA
CASSLTTEGYGYTF
TGTGCCAGCAGTTTAACGACAGAAGGCTATGGCTACACCTTC
>NA|TRBV5-4|TRBJ2-1|NA
CASSLVSVNEQFF
TGTGCCAGCAGCTTGGTAAGCGTCAATGAGCAGTTCTTC
>NA|TRBV28|TRBJ2-7|TRBD1
CASSLGDRVYEQYF
TGTGCCAGCAGTTTAGGGGACAGGGTCTACGAGCAGTACTTC
>NA|TRBV29-1|TRBJ2-3|TRBD2
CSVEDLGGWGADTQYF
TGCAGCGTTGAAGACCTGGGGGGGTGGGGCGCAGATACGCAGTATTTT
>NA|TRBV28|TRBJ2-3|TRBD2
CASSPRGRANTQYF
TGTGCCAGCAGTCCAAGAGGGAGGGCAAATACGCAGTATTTT
>NA|TRBV27|TRBJ2-1|TRBD2
CASRSGGNNEQFF
TGTGCCAGCCGTAGCGGGGGGAACAATGAGCAGTTCTTC
>once|TRBV19|TRBJ1-5|NA
CASSPSGSNQPQHF
TGTGCCAGTAGTCCATCGGGTAGCAATCAGCCCCAGCATTTT
>NA|TRBV29-1|TRBJ2-7|TRBD1
CSVRDSAYEQYF
TGCAGCGTCCGGGACAGTGCCTACGAGCAGTACTTC
>few|TRBV7-9|TRBJ2-1|NA
CASSLVPSRDNEQFF
TGTGCCAGCAGCTTAGTCCCTTCGAGAGACAATGAGCAGTTCTTC
>NA|TRBV12-5|TRBJ2-2|NA
CASALPQGEYTGELFF
TGTGCTAGTGCCTTACCACAGGGCGAATACACCGGGGAGCTGTTTTTT
>once|TRBV27|TRBJ2-1|NA
CASRPTGSSYNEQFF
TGTGCCAGCAGGCCTACAGGGAGCTCCTACAATGAGCAGTTCTTC
>NA|TRBV9|TRBJ1-2|NA
CATPPRGFWGYGYTF
TGTGCCACCCCCCCTCGGGGGTTTTGGGGCTATGGCTACACCTTC
>NA|TRBV7-2|TRBJ2-1|NA
CASSSRLPYNEQFF
TGTGCCAGCAGCTCCAGACTTCCCTACAATGAGCAGTTCTTC
>NA|TRBV19|TRBJ2-2|NA
CASTTGTGELFF
TGTGCCAGTACAACAGGGACCGGGGAGCTGTTTTTT
>NA|TRBV5-1|TRBJ1-1|TRBD1
CASSLVGQGALRGNTEAFF
TGCGCCAGCAGCTTGGTAGGACAGGGGGCGTTGAGGGGGAACACTGAAGCTTTCTTT
>NA|TRBV11-1|TRBJ2-3|TRBD2
CASSFGLAGGTDTQYF
TGTGCCAGCAGCTTTGGACTAGCGGGGGGCACAGATACGCAGTATTTT
>NA|TRBV5-1|TRBJ2-2|NA
CASSFGGAGELFF
TGCGCCAGCAGCTTCGGGGGTGCCGGGGAGCTGTTTTTT
>NA|TRBV5-1|TRBJ1-2|TRBD1
CASSLNPSTGNYGYTF
TGCGCCAGCAGCCTTAACCCTTCGACAGGGAACTATGGCTACACCTTC
>NA|TRBV19|TRBJ1-6|TRBD1
CASSATGGWGSPLHF
TGTGCCAGTAGTGCCACAGGGGGATGGGGTTCACCCCTCCACTTT
>once|TRBV29-1|TRBJ1-1|NA
CSVEGGGVNTEAFF
TGCAGCGTTGAGGGGGGGGGCGTGAACACTGAAGCTTTCTTT
>NA|TRBV7-9|TRBJ1-4|TRBD1
CASSSRQGLDEKLFF
TGTGCCAGCAGCTCCAGACAGGGGCTGGATGAAAAACTGTTTTTT
>once|TRBV9|TRBJ1-4|NA
CASSVLGERSEKLFF
TGTGCCAGCAGCGTCCTAGGGGAAAGGAGTGAAAAACTGTTTTTT
>NA|TRBV4-1|TRBJ2-7|NA
CASSQDRRGSYEQYF
TGCGCCAGCAGCCAAGACCGACGGGGCTCCTACGAGCAGTACTTC
>NA|TRBV21-1|TRBJ2-1|NA
CASGTGQDYEQFF
TGTGCCAGCGGAACCGGGCAGGACTATGAGCAGTTCTTC
>NA|TRBV9|TRBJ2-1|TRBD2
CASSVIAGGDNEQFF
TGTGCCAGCAGCGTAATAGCGGGGGGGGACAATGAGCAGTTCTTC
>NA|TRBV7-9|TRBJ1-2|NA
CASVDRSYGYTF
TGTGCCAGCGTAGACAGGAGCTATGGCTACACCTTC
>NA|TRBV5-1|TRBJ2-7|TRBD1
CASSLPTGADSGLSYEQYF
TGCGCCAGCAGCTTACCAACAGGGGCCGATTCCGGGCTCTCCTACGAGCAGTACTTC
>NA|TRBV29-1|TRBJ1-2|TRBD1
CSVEGSFRQGGYGYTF
TGCAGCGTTGAAGGATCGTTTAGACAGGGGGGCTATGGCTACACCTTC
>once|TRBV7-8|TRBJ2-2|TRBD1
CASSLVVNRGYANTGELFF
TGTGCCAGCAGCTTAGTTGTAAACAGGGGGTACGCGAACACCGGGGAGCTGTTTTTT
>NA|TRBV11-2|TRBJ1-1|NA
CASSYFERNTEAFF
TGTGCCAGCAGCTATTTCGAGAGGAACACTGAAGCTTTCTTT
>NA|TRBV5-6|TRBJ1-2|NA
CASSPIRADYGYTF
TGTGCCAGCAGCCCCATCAGGGCCGACTATGGCTACACCTTC
>once|TRBV7-9|TRBJ2-2|TRBD2
CASSEGLAGEVTGELFF
TGTGCCAGCAGCGAGGGGTTAGCGGGGGAAGTTACCGGGGAGCTGTTTTTT
>NA|TRBV7-8|TRBJ1-6|NA
CASSLAGEGNSPLHF
TGTGCCAGCAGCTTAGCGGGCGAGGGTAATTCACCCCTCCACTTT
>once|TRBV5-1|TRBJ1-2|NA
CASSLQTVGRGVYGYTF
TGCGCCAGCAGCTTACAAACGGTGGGCAGGGGAGTCTATGGCTACACCTTC
>NA|TRBV27|TRBJ2-3|TRBD2
CASNAGTSGTDTQYF
TGTGCCAGCAACGCCGGGACTAGCGGCACAGATACGCAGTATTTT
>NA|TRBV14|TRBJ1-2|NA
CASSGGGDLYGYTF
TGTGCCAGCAGCGGCGGGGGCGACCTCTATGGCTACACCTTC
>NA|TRBV2|TRBJ2-1|NA
CASSAEGNEQFF
TGTGCCAGCAGTGCGGAGGGAAATGAGCAGTTCTTC
>once|TRBV28|TRBJ1-6|NA
CASRVFPGFLNSPLHF
TGTGCCAGCCGTGTTTTTCCGGGTTTCCTTAATTCACCCCTCCACTTT
>NA|TRBV9|TRBJ2-1|TRBD2
CASSVSGISYNEQFF
TGTGCCAGCAGCGTGAGCGGGATCTCCTACAATGAGCAGTTCTTC
>few|TRBV6-5|TRBJ2-2|NA
CASSYVQGRVELFF
TGTGCCAGCAGTTACGTTCAGGGAAGGGTGGAGCTGTTTTTT
>NA|TRBV9|TRBJ2-3|NA
CASSAPKSGASTDTQYF
TGTGCCAGCAGCGCCCCCAAGTCGGGAGCCTCCACAGATACGCAGTATTTT
>few|TRBV16|TRBJ1-4|NA
CASSQEGATNEKLFF
TGTGCCAGCAGCCAAGAGGGCGCAACTAATGAAAAACTGTTTTTT
>few|TRBV28|TRBJ1-5|TRBD1
CASSSHRWTGGNQPQHF
TGTGCCAGCAGTTCCCACCGGTGGACAGGGGGCAATCAGCCCCAGCATTTT
>NA|TRBV7-6|TRBJ2-5|TRBD1
CASSRTGGSQETQYF
TGTGCCAGCAGCCGAACAGGGGGCTCCCAAGAGACCCAGTACTTC
>once|TRBV5-6|TRBJ1-1|TRBD1
CASRTGGENTEAFF
TGTGCCAGCAGGACAGGGGGCGAGAACACTGAAGCTTTCTTT
>NA|TRBV11-2|TRBJ2-7|NA
CASSLGGGDYEQYF
TGTGCCAGCAGCTTAGGAGGAGGGGACTACGAGCAGTACTTC
>NA|TRBV27|TRBJ2-1|TRBD2
CASSFLAGGRNEQFF
TGTGCCAGCAGTTTTCTAGCGGGGGGGAGAAATGAGCAGTTCTTC
>NA|TRBV7-2|TRBJ1-4|NA
CASSLVPGFNEKLFF
TGTGCCAGCAGCTTAGTCCCGGGATTTAATGAAAAACTGTTTTTT
>NA|TRBV29-1|TRBJ1-2|NA
CSASTDARGYTF
TGCAGCGCCTCGACAGATGCCAGAGGCTACACCTTC
>NA|TRBV15|TRBJ2-3|NA
CATSRGQTSTDTQYF
TGTGCCACCAGCAGAGGTCAGACTAGCACAGATACGCAGTATTTT
>NA|TRBV4-1|TRBJ1-2|TRBD1
CASSQIMGQNYGYTF
TGCGCCAGCAGCCAAATAATGGGACAGAACTATGGCTACACCTTC
>NA|TRBV27|TRBJ2-1|NA
CASSSTGNEQFF
TGTGCCAGCAGTTCCACAGGGAATGAGCAGTTCTTC
>NA|TRBV5-6|TRBJ2-2|NA
CASSLNTGELFF
TGTGCCAGCAGTCTAAACACCGGGGAGCTGTTTTTT
>NA|TRBV15|TRBJ2-5|TRBD2
CATSEAGLGETQYF
TGTGCCACCAGCGAAGCGGGACTGGGAGAGACCCAGTACTTC